This T cell receptor beta chain was found in a study of blood T cell repertoires in COVID-19 (dated by TCRdb to 2020 to 2021). Study-level background: Samples from collaborators originated in the United States, Italy and Spain and spanned both the acute and convalescent phases of COVID-19. The material from the prospective study consisted of cDNA or gDNA derived from T cells, B-cell-depleted T cells, or PBMCs. Subjects who had been exposed to COVID-19, were actively infected with it, or had recovered from it provided the deeply sampled blood TCRbeta repertoires that made up the dataset. The repertoires were released in a freely available public database intended as a resource for research on the immune response to SARS-CoV-2. The samples were drawn from two sources: the first 160 participants of the ongoing ImmuneRACE study, and 1,000 to 1,500 subjects contributed by 6 global collaborators. Sample metadata almost always included a de-identified subject ID, COVID-19 status, age in years and sex. Where available, HLA class I and class II types were obtained from metadata supplied by the sample provider rather than from assay-based typing.

TCRbeta CDR3 regions were amplified from genomic DNA by means of the immunoSEQ Assay, a bias-controlled multiplex PCR. The original pipeline was this. Nucleated cell counts per sample were estimated from amplification of reference gene primers within the assay. To quantify the absolute abundance of each unique TCRbeta CDR3 rearrangement, sequence reads were collapsed and filtered. For each sample, productive Simpson clonality was calculated by taking the square root of Simpson's diversity index across productive rearrangements. TCRdb stores this immuneACCESS table with in-frame sequences only. Part of the clones is absent; in the studies checked, under half of the shortfall reflects unresolved V genes, and no reason is known for the rest. The DNA was the basis for D and trimming; V, J and clone size are from that table. Recorded for this sample are over 150,000 clones; 88% of them occurred a single time. 18% of the sample is taken by the ten largest.

The study at large found these results: The quantity of clinical and demographic metadata differed by source and by participant and was supplied without curation.

In Seattle, one collaborating source enrolled patients while the infection was active and tracked those patients longitudinally over the course of disease. The collaborating institutions used their own protocols to collect whole blood in K2EDTA tubes. For TCRbeta analysis, collaborator samples were shipped as frozen whole blood, as isolated PBMCs, or as DNA extracted from either sample type. Points on this clone: No cognate antigen has been identified for it. Per-base qualities were not stored, and no clone one base away is much larger.

Sequenced input: peripheral blood. This sequence originates from a man aged 50-59 years with COVID-19, enrolled during active disease.

The CDR3 amino acid sequence is: CASSQAGGGSYNEQFF. The nucleotides read TGCGCCAGCAGCCAAGCGGGGGGGGGTTCCTACAATGAGCAGTTCTTC. The sequence is built from TRBV4-3 and TRBJ2-1; 8 middle bases align to TRBD2. At the junction V is shortened by 1 base and J by 1 base; bases outside the gene matches: 3. The CDR1 and CDR2 encoded by the germline V gene are LGHNA and YSLEER. CDR3 length: 16 amino acids, cysteine to phenylalanine. Just CDR3 DNA is preserved here, 48 bases in frame from base 1.